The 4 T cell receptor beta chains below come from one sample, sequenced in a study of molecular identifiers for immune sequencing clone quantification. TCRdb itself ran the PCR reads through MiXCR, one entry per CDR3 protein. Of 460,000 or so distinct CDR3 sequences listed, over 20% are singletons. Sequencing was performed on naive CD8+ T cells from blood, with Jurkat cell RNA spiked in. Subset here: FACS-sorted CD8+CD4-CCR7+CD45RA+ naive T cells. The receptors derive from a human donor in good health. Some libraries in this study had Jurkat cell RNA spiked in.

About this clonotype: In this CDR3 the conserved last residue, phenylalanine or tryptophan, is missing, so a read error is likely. DNA for the CDR3: TGTGCCAGCAGCCTAGGGACGGATAGCAATCAGCCCCAGCATCTT. Translation gives CASSLGTDSNQPQHL. The V and J genes are TRBV5-3 and TRBJ1-5; D might be TRBD1 (5 bases). TRBV5-3 is known as an ORF, though its function is uncertain. This CDR3 has 15 amino acids. The V gene lost 8 bases and the J gene lost 0 bases, with 15 bases spanning the gap.

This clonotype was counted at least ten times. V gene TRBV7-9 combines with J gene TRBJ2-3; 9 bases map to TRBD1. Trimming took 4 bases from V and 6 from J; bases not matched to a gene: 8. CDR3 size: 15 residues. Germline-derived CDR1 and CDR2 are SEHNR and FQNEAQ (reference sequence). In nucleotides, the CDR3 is TGTGCCAGCAGCTCGGGACAGGGTGCGGTGGATACGCAGTATTTT. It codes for CASSSGQGAVDTQYF.

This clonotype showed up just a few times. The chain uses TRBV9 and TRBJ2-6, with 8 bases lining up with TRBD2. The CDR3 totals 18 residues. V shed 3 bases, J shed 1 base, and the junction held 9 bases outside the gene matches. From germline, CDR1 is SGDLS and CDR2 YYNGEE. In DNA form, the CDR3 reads TGTGCCAGCAGCGAGGACATCAGCGGGGGTTCTGGGGCCAACGTCCTGACTTTC. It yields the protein CASSEDISGGSGANVLTF. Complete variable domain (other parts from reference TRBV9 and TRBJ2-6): DSGVTQTPKHLITATGQRVTLRCSPRSGDLSVYWYQQSLDQGLQFLIQYYNGEERAKGNILERFSAQQFPDLHSELNLSSLELGDSALYFCASSEDISGGSGANVLTFGAGSRLTVL.

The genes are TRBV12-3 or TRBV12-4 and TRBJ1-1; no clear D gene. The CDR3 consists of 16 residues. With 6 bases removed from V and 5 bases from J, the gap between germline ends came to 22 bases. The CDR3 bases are TGTGCCAGCAGCCCCCTTTTGAGGGATTACGGTACTGAAGCTTTCTTT. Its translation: CASSPLLRDYGTEAFF.